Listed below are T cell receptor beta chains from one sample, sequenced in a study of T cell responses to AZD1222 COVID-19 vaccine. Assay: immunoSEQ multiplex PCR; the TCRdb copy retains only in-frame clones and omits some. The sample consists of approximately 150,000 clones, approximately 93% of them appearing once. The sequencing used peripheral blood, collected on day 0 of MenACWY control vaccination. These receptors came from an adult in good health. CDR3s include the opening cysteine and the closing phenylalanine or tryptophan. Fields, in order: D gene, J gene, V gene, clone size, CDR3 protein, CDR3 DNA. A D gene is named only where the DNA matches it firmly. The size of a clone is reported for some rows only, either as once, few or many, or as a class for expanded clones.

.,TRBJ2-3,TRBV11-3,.,CASSLGVSTDTQYF,TGTGCCAGCAGCTTAGGGGTCTCGACAGATACGCAGTATTTT
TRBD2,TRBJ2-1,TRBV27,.,CASSNSRAGGFYNEQFF,TGTGCCAGCAGCAACTCCAGGGCGGGAGGGTTCTACAATGAGCAGTTCTTC
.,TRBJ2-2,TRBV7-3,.,CASSLSPGELFF,TGTGCCAGCAGCTTAAGTCCCGGGGAGCTGTTTTTT
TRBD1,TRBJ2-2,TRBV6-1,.,CASSERAGGRTGELFF,TGTGCCAGCAGTGAAAGGGCAGGGGGCCGTACCGGGGAGCTGTTTTTT
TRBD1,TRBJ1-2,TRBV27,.,CASSLSSRQGRNGYTF,TGTGCCAGCAGTTTATCATCTAGACAGGGCAGGAATGGCTACACCTTC
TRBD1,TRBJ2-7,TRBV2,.,CASSEEGTGLYEQYF,TGTGCCAGCAGTGAAGAGGGGACAGGGCTCTACGAGCAGTACTTC
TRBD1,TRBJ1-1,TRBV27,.,CASSATGGFTEAFF,TGTGCCAGCAGTGCGACAGGGGGCTTCACTGAAGCTTTCTTT
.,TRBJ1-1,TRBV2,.,CASRSGQLNTEAFF,TGTGCCAGCAGATCAGGACAGCTGAACACTGAAGCTTTCTTT
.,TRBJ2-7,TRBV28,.,CASSSGGLTSWGTYEQYF,TGTGCCAGCAGTAGTGGCGGGTTGACGTCCTGGGGGACCTACGAGCAGTACTTC
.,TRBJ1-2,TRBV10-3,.,CAISDQGNYGYTF,TGTGCCATCAGTGACCAGGGAAACTATGGCTACACCTTC
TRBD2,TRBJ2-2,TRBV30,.,CAWSVRRGVAGELFF,TGTGCCTGGAGTGTACGTCGGGGGGTGGCCGGGGAGCTGTTTTTT
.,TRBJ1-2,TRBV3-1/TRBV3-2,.,CASSQLGNSGYTF,TGTGCCAGCAGCCAGTTGGGTAATAGTGGCTACACCTTC
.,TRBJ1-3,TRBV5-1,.,CASSSTGLSGNTIYF,TGCGCCAGCAGCTCGACAGGACTCTCTGGAAACACCATATATTTT
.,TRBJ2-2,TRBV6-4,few,CASSNLIEGANTGELFF,TGTGCCAGCAGTAATCTTATTGAGGGAGCGAACACCGGGGAGCTGTTTTTT
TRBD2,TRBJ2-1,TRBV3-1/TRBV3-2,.,CASSQWSSGNEQFF,TGTGCCAGCAGCCAGTGGTCTAGCGGGAATGAGCAGTTCTTC
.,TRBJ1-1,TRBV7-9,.,CASSPGTEAFF,TGTGCCAGCAGCCCGGGAACAGAAGCTTTCTTT
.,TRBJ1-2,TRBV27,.,CASSPLRGANYGYTF,TGTGCCAGCAGTCCATTACGGGGCGCTAACTATGGCTACACCTTC
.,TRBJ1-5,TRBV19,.,CASSIDLGAEQPQHF,TGTGCCAGTAGTATAGATTTAGGGGCAGAACAGCCCCAGCATTTT
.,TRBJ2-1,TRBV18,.,CASSPLARTYNEQFF,TGTGCCAGCTCACCGTTGGCTCGGACCTACAATGAGCAGTTCTTC
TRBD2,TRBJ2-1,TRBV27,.,CASTWGTSYNEQFF,TGTGCCAGCACCTGGGGGACTAGCTACAATGAGCAGTTCTTC
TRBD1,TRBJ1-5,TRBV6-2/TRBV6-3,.,CASSYTGVSNQPQHF,TGTGCCAGCAGTTACACAGGGGTTAGCAATCAGCCCCAGCATTTT
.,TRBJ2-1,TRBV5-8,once,CASSSYGRISYNEQFF,TGTGCCAGCAGCTCTTACGGACGGATCTCCTACAATGAGCAGTTCTTC
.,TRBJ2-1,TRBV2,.,CASNRGLPPYNEQFF,TGTGCCAGCAACCGGGGGTTACCCCCCTACAATGAGCAGTTCTTC
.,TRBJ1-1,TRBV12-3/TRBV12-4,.,CASSPMSQSEAFF,TGTGCCAGCAGCCCCATGAGTCAGAGTGAAGCTTTCTTT
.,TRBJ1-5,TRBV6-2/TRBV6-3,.,CASSPEVQPQHF,TGTGCCAGCAGCCCGGAAGTCCAACCCCAGCATTTT
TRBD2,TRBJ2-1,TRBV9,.,CASSVVSAGGPGGYNEQFF,TGTGCCAGCAGCGTAGTTTCAGCGGGGGGGCCCGGTGGGTACAATGAGCAGTTCTTC
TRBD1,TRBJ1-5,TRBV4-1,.,CASSPRTGDQPQHF,TGCGCCAGCAGCCCACGGACAGGGGATCAGCCCCAGCATTTT
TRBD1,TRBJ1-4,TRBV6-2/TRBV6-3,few,CASSFKTGPTNEKLFF,TGTGCCAGCAGTTTCAAGACAGGGCCAACTAATGAAAAACTGTTTTTT
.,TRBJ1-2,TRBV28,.,CASSPQWSYYGYTF,TGTGCCAGCAGTCCACAGTGGTCGTACTATGGCTACACCTTC
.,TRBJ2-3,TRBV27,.,CASSLLGDTQYF,TGTGCCAGCAGTTTACTGGGGGATACGCAGTATTTT
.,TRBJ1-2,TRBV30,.,CAWETGTNYGYTF,TGTGCCTGGGAGACCGGGACTAACTATGGCTACACCTTC
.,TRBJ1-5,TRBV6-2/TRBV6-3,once,CASSYGGGPQHF,TGTGCCAGCAGTTACGGAGGCGGGCCCCAGCATTTT
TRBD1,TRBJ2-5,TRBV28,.,CASSPYWGQGGETQYF,TGTGCCAGCAGTCCCTACTGGGGACAGGGGGGGGAGACCCAGTACTTC
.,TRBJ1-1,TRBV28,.,CASSLAWTEAFF,TGTGCCAGCAGTTTAGCCTGGACTGAAGCTTTCTTT
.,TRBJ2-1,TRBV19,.,CASSTPPYNEQFF,TGTGCCAGTAGTACGCCCCCCTACAATGAGCAGTTCTTC
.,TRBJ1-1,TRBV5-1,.,CASSLGGGATEAFF,TGCGCCAGCAGCTTGGGAGGGGGAGCCACTGAAGCTTTCTTT
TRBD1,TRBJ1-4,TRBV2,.,CASSEVGGDEKLFF,TGTGCCAGCAGTGAGGTAGGGGGCGATGAAAAACTGTTTTTT
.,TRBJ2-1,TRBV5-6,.,CASSQGWGHNEQFF,TGTGCCAGCAGCCAGGGGTGGGGCCACAATGAGCAGTTCTTC
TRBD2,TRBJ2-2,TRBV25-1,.,CASSELADTGELFF,TGTGCCAGCAGTGAACTAGCGGACACCGGGGAGCTGTTTTTT
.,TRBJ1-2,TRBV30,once,CALTERYGYTF,TGTGCCTTAACCGAGAGATATGGCTACACCTTC
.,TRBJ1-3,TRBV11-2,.,CASSRYRNSGNTIYF,TGTGCCAGCAGCCGGTACAGGAACTCTGGAAACACCATATATTTT
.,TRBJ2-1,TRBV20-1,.,CSASRVVDEQFF,TGCAGTGCTAGTCGGGTTGTGGATGAGCAGTTCTTC